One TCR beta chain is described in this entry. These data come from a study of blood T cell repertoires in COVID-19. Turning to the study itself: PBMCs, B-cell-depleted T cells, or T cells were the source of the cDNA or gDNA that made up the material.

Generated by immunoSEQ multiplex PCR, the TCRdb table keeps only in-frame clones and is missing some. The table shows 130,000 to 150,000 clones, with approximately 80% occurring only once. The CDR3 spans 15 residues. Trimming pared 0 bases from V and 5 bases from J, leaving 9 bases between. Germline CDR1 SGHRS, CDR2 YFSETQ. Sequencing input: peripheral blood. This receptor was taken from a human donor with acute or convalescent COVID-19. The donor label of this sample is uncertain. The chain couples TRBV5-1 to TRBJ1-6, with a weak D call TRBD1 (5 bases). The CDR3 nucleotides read TGCGCCAGCAGCTTGGACGGCAGGGATAATTCACCCCTCCACTTT. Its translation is CASSLDGRDNSPLHF.